This TCR beta chain was sequenced for a study of blood T cell repertoires in COVID-19. Study as a whole: Donors in the United States, Italy and Spain gave samples during acute or convalescent COVID-19. From T cells, B-cell-depleted T cells, or PBMCs came the material, which was cDNA or gDNA.

Germline CDR1 reads SGHRS; CDR2 reads YFSETQ. The length of the CDR3 is 14 residues. Trimming cost V 4 bases and J 5 bases; bases outside gene matches: 8. Per the original methods: Reference gene primers were amplified, and this amplification served to estimate nucleated cell counts. TCRdb's copy holds only in-frame clones and misses some; the assay was immunoSEQ multiplex PCR. V and J calls plus clone size are reproduced from that table; the DNA served to infer D and trimming. Altogether about 60,000 clones are present, more than 75% being singletons, with the ten largest covering approximately 7.7%.

Sequencing input: peripheral blood. This chain connects TRBV5-1 to TRBJ1-2, with 7 nucleotides matching TRBD1. The TCR was taken from a woman of 80 years or more with acute or convalescent COVID-19. The CDR3 DNA reads as TGCGCCAGCAGCCAGGAGGGGACAGTTTATGGCTACACCTTC. Its protein product is CASSQEGTVYGYTF.